This T cell receptor (beta chain) was sequenced in a study of cytomegalovirus exposure and HLA in healthy donors. Germline CDR1 GTSNPN, CDR2 SVGIG (reference sequence). V shed 3 bases and J shed 4 bases, with 11 bases lying between them. The CDR3 has 13 amino acids. A remark on this clone: Its antigen is not known.

In the PCR, 60 Vbeta and 13 Jbeta primers were used. Produced via immunoSEQ multiplex PCR; TCRdb's table is partial and in-frame only. The repertoire holds over 50,000 clones, with around 72% as singletons. Study observations and caveats: Follow-up analysis later connected one missense variant in DCLRE1C with trimming of TCR beta V- and J-genes. With high specificity and sensitivity, the classifier reportedly diagnosed cytomegalovirus status.

Material: PBMCs. This sequence joins TRBV30 and TRBJ2-3; D is possibly TRBD2 (5 bases). This clonotype was obtained from a middle-aged man in good health and CMV-seropositive. The CDR3, as DNA: TGTGCCTGGAGCGTGGGAGTCTCAGATACGCAGTATTTT. This sequence encodes CAWSVGVSDTQYF.